These 4 T cell receptor beta chains share one sample of origin, sequenced in a study of cytomegalovirus exposure and HLA in healthy donors. PCR involved 60 Vbeta and 13 Jbeta primers. TCRdb's table, derived via immunoSEQ multiplex PCR, lists solely in-frame clones and lacks some. The sample holds 110,000 to 150,000 clones, 65% to 80% seen once. What was sequenced was PBMCs. The receptors originated from a woman in her thirties or forties in good health and CMV-seronegative.

The chain couples TRBV27 to TRBJ1-1, with TRBD1 as a possible D gene (5 bases). CDR1 is MNHEY, CDR2 SMNVEV, per germline (reference sequence). The CDR3 extends over 14 amino acids. Between the trimmed V and J ends, which lost 2 bases and 1 base, there was a span of 8 bases. The CDR3 loop reads CASSLGHPNTEAFF. CDR3 sequence (DNA): TGTGCCAGCAGTTTAGGACATCCGAACACTGAAGCTTTCTTT.

The V call is TRBV29-1, the J call TRBJ2-3; the match to TRBD1 covers 7 bases. Per germline, CDR1 SQVTM and CDR2 ANQGSEA. This CDR3 spans 13 amino acids. Losses at the gene ends were 4 bases for V and 3 bases for J; bases not matched to a gene: 4. The CDR3 loop is CSVGAGGTDTQYF. The CDR3 nucleotides are TGCAGCGTTGGGGCAGGGGGAACAGATACGCAGTATTTT.

This clone came up a few times. This chain connects TRBV18 to TRBJ1-1; the D is unclear. Germline V gene sequence: CDR1 KGHSH, CDR2 LQKENI. Trimming cost V 5 bases and J 0 bases, with 10 bases left between them. CDR3 length equals 14 residues. The CDR3 sequence: CASSANTVNTEAFF. The CDR3 DNA reads as TGTGCCAGCTCAGCTAATACAGTGAACACTGAAGCTTTCTTT.

This clone was found a few times. V gene TRBV7-7 combines with J gene TRBJ2-2, with D possibly TRBD1 on 5 matching bases. The germline V gene encodes CDR1 SSHAT and CDR2 FNYEAQ (reference sequence). Trimming left V 5 bases short and J 1 base short, with 8 bases between. This CDR3 comprises 14 residues. The CDR3: CASSPTVNTGELFF. Written as DNA, the CDR3 is TGTGCCAGCAGCCCGACAGTGAACACCGGGGAGCTGTTTTTT. The entire variable domain, with the rest obtained from reference TRBV7-7 and TRBJ2-2, is as follows: GAGVSQSPRYKVTKRGQDVTLRCDPISSHATLYWYQQALGQGPEFLTYFNYEAQPDKSGLPSDRFSAERPEGSISTLTIQRTEQRDSAMYRCASSPTVNTGELFFGEGSRLTVL.